These 27 T cell receptor beta chains were all obtained from the same sample, sequenced in a study of blood T cells in healthy people across ages. The authors ran a second PCR of about 7 to 12 cycles using a sample-barcoded 5' primer and a J-beta primer mix. A single record per CDR3 protein comes from TCRdb applying MiXCR to the 5' RACE reads. The sample includes about 1.1 million distinct CDR3 sequences, 35% to 40% of them seen just once. Sequenced material: blood. Source of these receptors: a man younger than 35 in good health.

With regard to this clonotype: The junction differs from germline at one of its ends, possibly a read error. The chain employs TRBV7-2 and TRBJ2-1; D could derive from TRBD1 or TRBD2 (5 bases each). Germline V gene data show CDR1 as SGHTA and CDR2 as FQGNSA. CDR3 length equals 15 residues. The CDR3 coding sequence is TGTGCCAGCAGCTTAGCCACTAGGGGTAACAATGAACAGTTCTTC. Translation gives CASSLATRGNNEQFF.

This chain links TRBV9 with TRBJ2-5; perhaps D is TRBD1 or TRBD2 (5 bases each). Deletions cut 3 bases from V and 11 bases from J, with 17 bases between. There are 13 residues in the CDR3. From germline, CDR1 is SGDLS and CDR2 YYNGEE. CDR3 protein: CASSERLVGEQYF. CDR3 DNA sequence: TGTGCCAGCAGCGAACGATTGGTGGGGGAGCAGTACTTC.

This clonotype was seen a handful of times. This chain links TRBV7-2 with TRBJ1-1, with D unclear. The V end lost 5 bases, the J end lost 4 bases, and 20 bases lay between the germline ends. Germline lookup yields CDR1 SGHTA and CDR2 FQGNSA. This CDR3 has 16 residues. The CDR3 protein is CASSTQLKSTGTEAFF. The CDR3 DNA sequence: TGTGCCAGCAGCACCCAACTTAAGAGCACTGGCACTGAAGCTTTCTTT.

This clonotype has more than one count but fewer than ten. This sequence joins TRBV11-3 and TRBJ2-2; unclear D gene. Germline values: CDR1 SGHNT, CDR2 YENEEA. Trimming removed 7 bases at V and 6 bases at J, with 21 bases between. The CDR3 spans 16 residues. CDR3 nucleotides: TGTGCCAGCACTCAACGACGAGGTGATTCCCCCGGGGAGCTGTTTTTT. This codes for CASTQRRGDSPGELFF. Combining the CDR3 with reference TRBV11-3 and TRBJ2-2 gives the whole variable domain EAGVVQSPRYKIIEKKQPVAFWCNPISGHNTLYWYLQNLGQGPELLIRYENEEAVDDSQLPKDRFSAERLKGVDSTLKIQPAELGDSAVYLCASTQRRGDSPGELFFGEGSRLTVL.

The count of this clonotype is one. The genes are TRBV4-3 and TRBJ2-4; D remains ambiguous. The germline gives CDR1 LGHNA, CDR2 YSLEER. This CDR3 has 14 amino acids. V shed 4 bases and J shed 8 bases, with 15 bases lying between them. The CDR3 reads CASSPEQESDIQYF. The CDR3 region has the DNA TGCGCCAGCAGCCCCGAGCAAGAATCGGACATTCAGTACTTC.

The genes are TRBV12-3 or TRBV12-4 and TRBJ1-5; 9 nucleotides match TRBD1. V lost 6 bases, J lost 6 bases, and 6 bases stayed unmatched. The CDR3 totals 14 residues. CDR3 amino acids: CASSKLQGAQPQHF. In DNA, the CDR3 is TGTGCCAGCAGCAAACTACAGGGGGCTCAGCCCCAGCATTTT.

This chain uses TRBV20-1 with TRBJ2-1, with TRBD2 as a possible D gene (6 bases). Trimming stripped 7 bases from V and 6 bases from J, with 16 bases between. Germline V lookup: CDR1 DFQATT, CDR2 SNEGSKA (reference sequence). This CDR3 is built from 13 residues. The CDR3 loop is CSGAKGLSNEQFF. The CDR3 DNA reads TGCAGTGGGGCGAAGGGACTTTCCAATGAGCAGTTCTTC.

The genes are TRBV9 and TRBJ2-2, with no clear D. This CDR3 is 12 amino acids long. CDR1 and CDR2 (germline): SGDLS, YYNGEE. Between the trimmed V and J ends, which lost 4 bases and 4 bases, there was a span of 5 bases. DNA for the CDR3: TGTGCCAGCAGCAGGGTCACCGGGGAGCTGTTTTTT. Translated, it gives CASSRVTGELFF.

The chain combines TRBV12-3 or TRBV12-4 with TRBJ2-7; TRBD2 matches at 8 bases. CDR3 length: 14 amino acids. With V trimmed by 5 bases and J by 4 bases, 7 bases remained unmatched. The CDR3 spells CASSVAGGWYEQYF. CDR3 DNA: TGTGCCAGCAGTGTCGCGGGGGGCTGGTACGAGCAGTACTTC.

The genes are TRBV7-9 and TRBJ2-3; unclear D gene. Germline lookup yields CDR1 SEHNR and CDR2 FQNEAQ (reference sequence). The CDR3 totals 16 residues. Trimming left V 1 base short and J 0 bases short, with 11 bases between. The CDR3 nucleotides read TGTGCCAGCAGCTTAGGCAGGAAGGCTAGCACAGATACGCAGTATTTT. Translating gives CASSLGRKASTDTQYF.

The rearrangement links TRBV20-1 to TRBJ2-1; D might be TRBD1 (5 bases). From germline, CDR1 is DFQATT and CDR2 SNEGSKA (reference sequence). V gave up 4 bases and J gave up 0 bases, with 13 bases separating them. The CDR3 has 15 amino acids. CDR3 in DNA: TGCAGTGCTACCAGGGTACGAGCCTCCTACAATGAGCAGTTCTTC. Protein sequence: CSATRVRASYNEQFF.

This clonotype was seen a handful of times. This chain links TRBV20-1 with TRBJ2-1; 8 bases map to TRBD2. The CDR3 runs to 16 residues. Germline loops: CDR1 DFQATT, CDR2 SNEGSKA (reference sequence). V trimming: 1 base; J trimming: 0 bases; junction bases outside the gene matches: 5. CDR3 nucleotide sequence: TGCAGTGCTAGAGGGACTAGCCGCAGCTCCTACAATGAGCAGTTCTTC. This encodes CSARGTSRSSYNEQFF.

This clonotype was counted only a few times. This chain uses TRBV5-1 with TRBJ1-2; no definite D call. CDR1 SGHRS and CDR2 YFSETQ come from the germline V gene. The CDR3 sequence is 13 residues long. Trimming stripped 3 bases from V and 5 bases from J, with 11 bases between. DNA of the CDR3: TGCGCCAGCAGCTCGGATTATGGTTATGGCTACACCTTC. This encodes CASSSDYGYGYTF. Full variable domain (missing parts from reference TRBV5-1 and TRBJ1-2): KAGVTQTPRYLIKTRGQQVTLSCSPISGHRSVSWYQQTPGQGLQFLFEYFSETQRNKGNFPGRFSGRQFSNSRSEMNVSTLELGDSALYLCASSSDYGYGYTFGSGTRLTVV.

V is TRBV10-3 and J is TRBJ1-1, with 7 bases fitting TRBD1. The CDR3 loop spans 16 amino acids. V lost 3 bases to trimming and J lost 1 base; unmatched junction nucleotides: 8. Germline lookup yields CDR1 ENHRY and CDR2 SYGVKD. The CDR3 here is CAISDIGGRRNTEAFF. The CDR3 bases are TGTGCCATCAGTGATATAGGGGGCAGGAGGAACACTGAAGCTTTCTTT.

The gene calls are TRBV4-2 and TRBJ1-2; D gene uncertain. The CDR3 sequence is 16 residues long. V shed 4 bases and J shed 2 bases, with 17 bases lying between them. Germline V gives CDR1 LGHNA, CDR2 YNFKEQ. CDR3 amino acids: CASSPSFSQENYGYTF. The CDR3 bases are TGTGCCAGCAGCCCCTCGTTCTCGCAGGAGAACTATGGCTACACCTTC.

This clonotype has just a few counts. V is TRBV28 and J is TRBJ2-1, with 8 bases aligning to TRBD2. Germline assignment: CDR1 MDHEN and CDR2 SYDVKM. After removal of 3 bases from V and 8 bases from J, the junction contained 12 bases not matched to a gene. The CDR3 is made up of 16 amino acids. In DNA form, the CDR3 reads TGTGCCAGCAGTTTTCACCGGGGGGGCCCCGGGGATGAGCAGTTCTTC. Translated, it gives CASSFHRGGPGDEQFF.

The V and J genes are TRBV20-1 and TRBJ2-7, with 7 bases that match TRBD2. CDR1 and CDR2 from the germline V gene are DFQATT and SNEGSKA (reference sequence). The CDR3 sequence is 14 residues long. V shed 6 bases and J 7 bases; nucleotides not matched to a gene: 15. CDR3 nucleotides: TGCAGTGCCCCTGAGCGGGAATCCTACAATGAGCAGTACTTC. Encoded protein: CSAPERESYNEQYF.

This clonotype was counted at least ten times. V and J are TRBV12-3 or TRBV12-4 and TRBJ2-3; TRBD1 might be the D (5 bases). This CDR3 has 12 amino acids. Trimming took off 7 bases at V and 2 bases at J, with 7 bases between the two ends. The CDR3 spells CASIRATDTQYF. CDR3 nucleotides: TGTGCCAGCATCAGGGCCACAGATACGCAGTATTTT.

The gene calls are TRBV24-1 and TRBJ1-1; D may be TRBD1 (5 bases). V lost 4 bases, J lost 1 base, and 12 bases lay in between. Germline loops: CDR1 KGHDR, CDR2 SFDVKD. The CDR3 extends over 15 amino acids. This CDR3 is CATSEPTQGNTEAFF. CDR3 coding DNA: TGTGCCACCAGTGAGCCAACGCAGGGGAACACTGAAGCTTTCTTT.

This clonotype was picked up a small number of times. J is TRBJ1-2 and V is TRBV12-3 or TRBV12-4; D may be TRBD1 (5 bases). The V and J ends lost 5 bases and 6 bases respectively, with 16 bases between them. The CDR3 covers 14 residues. The CDR3 reads CASSPDPGTHGYTF. CDR3 nucleotide sequence: TGTGCCAGCAGTCCGGATCCCGGGACCCATGGCTACACCTTC.

This clonotype was seen a few times. V and J are TRBV20-1 and TRBJ2-1; 8 nucleotides agree with TRBD2. This CDR3 is built from 14 residues. CDR1 is DFQATT, CDR2 SNEGSKA, per germline (reference sequence). The J segment lost 5 bases and the V segment lost 3 bases, leaving 6 bases of the junction unmatched. In DNA form, the CDR3 reads TGCAGTGCTAGTGAGACGGGGGGGCACAATGAGCAGTTCTTC. This gives the protein CSASETGGHNEQFF.

This clonotype was detected once. CDR3 region: CAISESLTYEQYF. CDR3 coding DNA: TGTGCCATCAGTGAGTCCCTTACCTACGAGCAGTACTTC. This chain uses TRBV10-3 with TRBJ2-7; D gene unclear. The CDR3 runs to 13 residues. CDR1 and CDR2 from the germline V gene are ENHRY and SYGVKD. Trimming pared 0 bases from V and 2 bases from J, leaving 5 bases between.

This clonotype was picked up a small number of times. The chain couples TRBV6-1 to TRBJ1-2; no clear D gene. Germline V CDR1 and CDR2: MNHNS, SASEGT. V lost 0 bases and J lost 8, with 19 bases in between. This CDR3 has 16 amino acids. CDR3 in amino acids: CASSEALLAGIGGYTF. The CDR3 nucleotides are TGTGCCAGCAGTGAAGCGCTTCTGGCCGGGATTGGGGGCTACACCTTC.

This clonotype showed up just a few times. This chain connects TRBV15 to TRBJ2-4; D gene ambiguous. The last part of the DNA fits TRBJ2-7 better; the J call may be wrong. The CDR3 is made up of 12 amino acids. The V gene's germline CDR1 is LNHNV and CDR2 YYDKDF (reference sequence). CDR3 protein: CATSRDSGEQYF. CDR3 DNA sequence: TGTGCCACCAGCAGAGATTCGGGCGAGCAGTACTTC.

This chain links TRBV12-3 or TRBV12-4 with TRBJ1-2; 7 positions match TRBD1. This CDR3 comprises 14 residues. The J segment lost 8 bases and the V segment lost 6 bases, leaving 12 bases of the junction unmatched. DNA for the CDR3: TGTGCCAGCAGGCGTCAACAGGGGACGGGGGGCTACACCTTC. It codes for CASRRQQGTGGYTF.

This chain joins TRBV4-1 and TRBJ2-1; D may be TRBD1 (5 bases). Germline V gene data show CDR1 as MGHRA and CDR2 as YSYEKL. Trimming cost V 1 base and J 0 bases, with 16 bases left between them. The CDR3 covers 18 residues. The CDR3 loop reads CASSQVVLTASSYNEQFF. The CDR3 region has the DNA TGCGCCAGCAGCCAAGTAGTACTGACAGCAAGCTCCTACAATGAGCAGTTCTTC.

The chain employs TRBV5-1 and TRBJ1-5, with D perhaps TRBD1 (5 bases). The V end was cut by 1 base, the J end by 7 bases, with 21 bases between. The CDR3 spans 17 residues. Per the germline V gene, CDR1 is SGHRS and CDR2 is YFSETQ. Here the CDR3 DNA reads TGCGCCAGCAGCTTGTCAGACAGAGGAAGGACCAAGCAGCCCCAGCATTTT. This encodes CASSLSDRGRTKQPQHF.